This record concerns one T cell receptor beta chain sequence. Antigen: not known. Template switching added a universal primer site; cDNA carried unique molecular identifiers. One entry per CDR3 protein results from TCRdb running MiXCR on the 5' RACE reads. The sample yields 700,000 or so distinct CDR3 sequences, over 8.5% seen once. This record belongs to a study of identical twins. Points from the study as a whole: Within cord blood, abundant beta clonotypes carried fewer insertions, but memory repertoires showed no such trend. Twin pairs had excess sharing that was weaker in beta out-of-frame sequences. Models underestimated out-of-frame TCR alpha sharing in monozygotic twins.

V shed 5 bases, J shed 4 bases, and the junction held 11 bases outside the gene matches. The CDR3 runs to 18 residues. The V gene's germline CDR1 is SGHVS and CDR2 FQNEAQ. In addition, the sample was reused for a study of yellow fever vaccine responses in identical twins.

Sequenced: PBMCs. The chain links TRBV7-8 to TRBJ2-5, with TRBD2 matching over 15 bases. The TCR comes from a woman aged 18 to 35 in good health. For the CDR3, the DNA is TGTGCCAGCAGCACGGGACTAGCGGGAGGAATCGGGGGAGAGACCCAGTACTTC. This codes for CASSTGLAGGIGGETQYF.